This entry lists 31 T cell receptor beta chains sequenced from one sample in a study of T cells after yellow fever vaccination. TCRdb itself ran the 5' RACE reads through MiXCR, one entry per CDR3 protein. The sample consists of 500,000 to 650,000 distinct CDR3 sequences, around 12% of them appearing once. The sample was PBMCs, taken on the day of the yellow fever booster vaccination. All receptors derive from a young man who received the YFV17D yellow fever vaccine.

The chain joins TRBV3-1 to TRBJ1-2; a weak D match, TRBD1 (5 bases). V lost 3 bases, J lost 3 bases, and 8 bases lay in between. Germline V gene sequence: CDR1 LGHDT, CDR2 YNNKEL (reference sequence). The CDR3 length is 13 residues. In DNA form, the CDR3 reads TGTGCCAGCAGCCACGAAGGGGACTATGGCTACACCTTC. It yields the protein CASSHEGDYGYTF. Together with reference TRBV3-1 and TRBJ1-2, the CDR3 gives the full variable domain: DTAVSQTPKYLVTQMGNDKSIKCEQNLGHDTMYWYKQDSKKFLKIMFSYNNKELIINETVPNRFSPKSPDKAHLNLHINSLELGDSAVYFCASSHEGDYGYTFGSGTRLTVV.

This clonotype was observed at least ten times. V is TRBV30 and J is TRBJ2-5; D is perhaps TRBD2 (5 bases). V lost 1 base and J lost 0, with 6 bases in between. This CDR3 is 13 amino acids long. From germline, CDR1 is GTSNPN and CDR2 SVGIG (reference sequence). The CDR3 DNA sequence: TGTGCCTGGAGTGGAGGGTACCAAGAGACCCAGTACTTC. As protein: CAWSGGYQETQYF.

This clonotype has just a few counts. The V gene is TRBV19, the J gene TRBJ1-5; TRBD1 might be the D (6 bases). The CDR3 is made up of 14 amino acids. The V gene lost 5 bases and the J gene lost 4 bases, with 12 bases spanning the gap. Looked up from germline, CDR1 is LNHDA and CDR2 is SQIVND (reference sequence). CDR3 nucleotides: TGTGCCAGTAGTCCGCACAGGGTGAATCAGCCCCAGCATTTT. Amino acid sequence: CASSPHRVNQPQHF.

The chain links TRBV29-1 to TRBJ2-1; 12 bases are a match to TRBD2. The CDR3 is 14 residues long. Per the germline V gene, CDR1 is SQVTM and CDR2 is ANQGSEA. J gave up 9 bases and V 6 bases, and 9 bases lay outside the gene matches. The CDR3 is CSVFLAGGPGEQFF. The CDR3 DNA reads TGCAGCGTGTTCCTAGCGGGAGGGCCGGGTGAGCAGTTCTTC.

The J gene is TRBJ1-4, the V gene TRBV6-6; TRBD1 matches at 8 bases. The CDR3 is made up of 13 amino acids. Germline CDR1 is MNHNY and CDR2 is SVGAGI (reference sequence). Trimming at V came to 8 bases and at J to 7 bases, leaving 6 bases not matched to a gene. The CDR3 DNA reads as TGTGCCAGCGAGGACAGGGCGGTTGAAAAACTGTTTTTT. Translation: CASEDRAVEKLFF.

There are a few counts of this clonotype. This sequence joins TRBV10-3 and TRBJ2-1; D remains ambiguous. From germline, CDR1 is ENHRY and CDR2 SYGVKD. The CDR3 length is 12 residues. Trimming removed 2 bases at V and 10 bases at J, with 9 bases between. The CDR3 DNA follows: TGTGCCATCAGTGAGCCTTCGGAGGAGCAGTTCTTC. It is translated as CAISEPSEEQFF.

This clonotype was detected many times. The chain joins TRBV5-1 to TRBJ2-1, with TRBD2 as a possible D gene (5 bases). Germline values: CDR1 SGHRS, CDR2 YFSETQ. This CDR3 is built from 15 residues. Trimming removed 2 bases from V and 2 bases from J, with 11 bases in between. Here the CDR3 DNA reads TGCGCCAGCAGCTTAAGTCTAGCAGCCTACAATGAGCAGTTCTTC. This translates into CASSLSLAAYNEQFF.

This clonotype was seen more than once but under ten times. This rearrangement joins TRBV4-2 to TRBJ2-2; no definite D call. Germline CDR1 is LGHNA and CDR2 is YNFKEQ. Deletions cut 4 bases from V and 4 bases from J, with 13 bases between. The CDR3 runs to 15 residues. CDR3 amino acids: CASSPVMSVTGELFF. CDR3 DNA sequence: TGTGCCAGCAGCCCAGTCATGTCGGTCACCGGGGAGCTGTTTTTT.

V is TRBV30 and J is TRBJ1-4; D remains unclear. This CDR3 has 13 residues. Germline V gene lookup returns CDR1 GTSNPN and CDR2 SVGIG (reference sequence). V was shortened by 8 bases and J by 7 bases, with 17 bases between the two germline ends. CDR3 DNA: TGTGCCGCGGATTCCAGAGGTTTTGAAAAACTGTTTTTT. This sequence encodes CAADSRGFEKLFF.

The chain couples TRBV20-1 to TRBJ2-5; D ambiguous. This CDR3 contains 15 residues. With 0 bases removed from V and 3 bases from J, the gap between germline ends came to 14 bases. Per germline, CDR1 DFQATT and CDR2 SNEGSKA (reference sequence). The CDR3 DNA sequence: TGCAGTGCTAGAGATACTTTGCGGAGAAAAGAGACCCAGTACTTC. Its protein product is CSARDTLRRKETQYF.

CDR3 DNA sequence: TGCAGTGCTAGGCTCGGGACAGTTAACACTGAAGCTTTCTTT. Its protein is CSARLGTVNTEAFF. The rearrangement joins TRBV20-1 to TRBJ1-1; TRBD1 aligns across 7 bases. Trimming removed 3 bases from V and 2 bases from J; junction bases left unmatched: 6. CDR1 is DFQATT and CDR2 is SNEGSKA in the germline V gene (reference sequence). This CDR3 contains 14 residues.

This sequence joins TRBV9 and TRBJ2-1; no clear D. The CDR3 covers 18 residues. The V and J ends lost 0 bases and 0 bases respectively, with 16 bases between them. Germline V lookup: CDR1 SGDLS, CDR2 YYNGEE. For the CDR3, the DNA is TGTGCCAGCAGCGTAGCTCCGGGCCGGGCCTCCTCCTACAATGAGCAGTTCTTC. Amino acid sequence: CASSVAPGRASSYNEQFF.

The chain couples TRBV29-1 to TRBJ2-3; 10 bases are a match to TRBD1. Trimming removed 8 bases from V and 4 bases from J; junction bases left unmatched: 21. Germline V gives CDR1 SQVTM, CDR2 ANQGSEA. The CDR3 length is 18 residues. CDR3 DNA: TGCAGCTCTAAGGGGGGACAGGGGCCCCGGGATGGGGCAGATACGCAGTATTTT. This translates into CSSKGGQGPRDGADTQYF.

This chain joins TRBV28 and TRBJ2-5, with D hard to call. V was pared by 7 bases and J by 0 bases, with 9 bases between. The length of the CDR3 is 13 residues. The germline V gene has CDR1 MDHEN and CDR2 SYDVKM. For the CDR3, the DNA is TGTGCCAGCATTCTTAGGGACCAAGAGACCCAGTACTTC. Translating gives CASILRDQETQYF.

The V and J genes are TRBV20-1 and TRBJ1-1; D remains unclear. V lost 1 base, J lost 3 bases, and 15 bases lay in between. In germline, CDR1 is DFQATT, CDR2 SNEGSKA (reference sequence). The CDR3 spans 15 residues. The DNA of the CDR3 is TGCAGTGCTAGAGTCAGGCCTGATTTTGACACTGAAGCTTTCTTT. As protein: CSARVRPDFDTEAFF.

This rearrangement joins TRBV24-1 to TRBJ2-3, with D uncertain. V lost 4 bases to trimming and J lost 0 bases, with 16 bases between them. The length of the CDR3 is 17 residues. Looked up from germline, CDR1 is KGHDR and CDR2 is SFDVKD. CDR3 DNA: TGTGCCACCAGTGACTCCCTGACTTCGGCTAGCACAGATACGCAGTATTTT. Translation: CATSDSLTSASTDTQYF.

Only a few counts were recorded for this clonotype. The DNA for the CDR3 is TGCAGCGTTGGGCCCCCGGGACAGGGGGTCTACGAGCAGTACTTC. Amino acid sequence: CSVGPPGQGVYEQYF. The chain combines TRBV29-1 with TRBJ2-7; TRBD1 matches at 11 bases. Germline V gene data show CDR1 as SQVTM and CDR2 as ANQGSEA. V lost 4 bases to trimming and J lost 3 bases; unmatched junction nucleotides: 8. This CDR3 comprises 15 residues.

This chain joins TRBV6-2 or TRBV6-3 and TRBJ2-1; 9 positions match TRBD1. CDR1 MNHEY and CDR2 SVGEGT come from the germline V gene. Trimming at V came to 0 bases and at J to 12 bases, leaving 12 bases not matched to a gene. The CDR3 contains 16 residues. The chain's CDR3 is CASSYSFGTGIQGQFF. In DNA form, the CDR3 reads TGTGCCAGCAGTTACTCGTTCGGGACAGGGATTCAGGGGCAGTTCTTC.

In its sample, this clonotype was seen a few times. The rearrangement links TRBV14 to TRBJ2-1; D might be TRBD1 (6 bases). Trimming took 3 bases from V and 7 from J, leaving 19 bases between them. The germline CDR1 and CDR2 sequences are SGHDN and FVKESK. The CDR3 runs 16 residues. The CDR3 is CASSHTPSNRVNEQFF. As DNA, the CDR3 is TGTGCCAGCAGCCATACGCCTTCTAACAGGGTGAATGAGCAGTTCTTC.

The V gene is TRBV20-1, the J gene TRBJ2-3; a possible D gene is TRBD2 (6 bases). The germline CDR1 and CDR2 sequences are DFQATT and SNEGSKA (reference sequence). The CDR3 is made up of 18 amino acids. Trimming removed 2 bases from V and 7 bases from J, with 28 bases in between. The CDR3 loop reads CSARSVFDGYRAGNTQYF. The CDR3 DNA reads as TGCAGTGCTAGATCCGTTTTCGACGGCTACCGCGCGGGAAATACGCAGTATTTT.

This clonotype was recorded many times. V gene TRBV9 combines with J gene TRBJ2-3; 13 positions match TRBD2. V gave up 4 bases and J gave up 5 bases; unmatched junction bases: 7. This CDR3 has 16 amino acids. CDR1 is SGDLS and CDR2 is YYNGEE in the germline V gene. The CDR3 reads CASSPRTSGGGDTQYF. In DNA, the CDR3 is TGTGCCAGCAGCCCCCGGACTAGCGGGGGAGGAGATACGCAGTATTTT.

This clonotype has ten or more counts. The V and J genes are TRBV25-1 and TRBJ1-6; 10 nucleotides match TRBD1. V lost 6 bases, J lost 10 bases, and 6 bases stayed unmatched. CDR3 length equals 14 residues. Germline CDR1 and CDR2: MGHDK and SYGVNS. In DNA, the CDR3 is TGTGCCAGCAGGACAGGACAGGGGGAATCACCCCTCCACTTT. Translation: CASRTGQGESPLHF.

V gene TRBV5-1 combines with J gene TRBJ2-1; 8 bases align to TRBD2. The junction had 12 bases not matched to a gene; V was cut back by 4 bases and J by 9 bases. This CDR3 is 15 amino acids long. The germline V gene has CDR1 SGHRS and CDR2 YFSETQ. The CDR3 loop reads CASSQSGSVVVEQFF. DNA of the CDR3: TGCGCCAGCAGCCAAAGCGGGAGTGTGGTGGTTGAGCAGTTCTTC. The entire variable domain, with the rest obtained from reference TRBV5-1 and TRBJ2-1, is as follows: KAGVTQTPRYLIKTRGQQVTLSCSPISGHRSVSWYQQTPGQGLQFLFEYFSETQRNKGNFPGRFSGRQFSNSRSEMNVSTLELGDSALYLCASSQSGSVVVEQFFGPGTRLTVL.

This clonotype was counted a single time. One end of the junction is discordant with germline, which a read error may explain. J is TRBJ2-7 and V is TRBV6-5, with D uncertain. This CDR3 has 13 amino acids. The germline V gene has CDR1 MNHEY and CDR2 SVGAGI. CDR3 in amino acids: CSSSYARSYEQYF. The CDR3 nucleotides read TGTTCCAGCAGTTACGCCCGGTCCTACGAGCAGTACTTC.

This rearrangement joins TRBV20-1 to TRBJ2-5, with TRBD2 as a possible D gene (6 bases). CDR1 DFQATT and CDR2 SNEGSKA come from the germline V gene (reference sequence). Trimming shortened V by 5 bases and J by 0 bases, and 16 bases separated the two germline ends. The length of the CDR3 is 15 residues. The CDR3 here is CSAASVREYQETQYF. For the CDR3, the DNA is TGCAGTGCTGCTAGCGTCCGGGAGTACCAAGAGACCCAGTACTTC.

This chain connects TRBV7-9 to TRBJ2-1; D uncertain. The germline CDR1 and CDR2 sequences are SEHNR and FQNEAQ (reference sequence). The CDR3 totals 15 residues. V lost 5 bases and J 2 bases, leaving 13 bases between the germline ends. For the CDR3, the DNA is TGTGCCAGCAGCGACAAGGGCAGACCCTACAATGAGCAGTTCTTC. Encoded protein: CASSDKGRPYNEQFF.

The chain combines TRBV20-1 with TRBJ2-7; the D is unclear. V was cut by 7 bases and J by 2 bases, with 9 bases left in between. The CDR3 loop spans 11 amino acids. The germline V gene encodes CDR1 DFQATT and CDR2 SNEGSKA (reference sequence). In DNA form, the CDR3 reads TGCAGTGGGCAGGAGACCTACGAGCAGTACTTC. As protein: CSGQETYEQYF.

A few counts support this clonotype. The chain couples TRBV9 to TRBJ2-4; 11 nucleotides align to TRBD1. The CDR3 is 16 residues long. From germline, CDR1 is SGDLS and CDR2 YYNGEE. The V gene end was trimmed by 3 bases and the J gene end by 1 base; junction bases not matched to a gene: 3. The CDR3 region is CASSGTGGFAKNIQYF. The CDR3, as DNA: TGTGCCAGCAGCGGGACAGGGGGCTTTGCCAAAAACATTCAGTACTTC.

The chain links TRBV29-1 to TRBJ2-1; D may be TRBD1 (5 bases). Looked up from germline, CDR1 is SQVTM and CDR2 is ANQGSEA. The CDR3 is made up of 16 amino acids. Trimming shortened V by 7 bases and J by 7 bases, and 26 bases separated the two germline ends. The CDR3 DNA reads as TGCAGCGCCGCATCCTACGGGTGGGGCTCCGAGAATGAGCAGTTCTTC. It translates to CSAASYGWGSENEQFF.

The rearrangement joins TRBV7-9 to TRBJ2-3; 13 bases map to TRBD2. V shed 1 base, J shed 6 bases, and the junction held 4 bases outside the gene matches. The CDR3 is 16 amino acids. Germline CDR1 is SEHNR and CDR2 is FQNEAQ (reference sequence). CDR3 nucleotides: TGTGCCAGCAGCTTAGGGACTAGCGGGAGAGTTGATACGCAGTATTTT. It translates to CASSLGTSGRVDTQYF.

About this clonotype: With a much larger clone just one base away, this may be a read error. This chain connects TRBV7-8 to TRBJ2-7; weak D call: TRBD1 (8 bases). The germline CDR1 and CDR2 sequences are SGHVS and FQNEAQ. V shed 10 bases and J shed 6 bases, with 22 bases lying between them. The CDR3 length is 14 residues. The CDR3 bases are TGTGCCACCCAGCGGGACAGGAGAACCTCCGAGCAGTACTTC. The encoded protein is CATQRDRRTSEQYF.